This T cell receptor beta chain emerged from a study of metastatic and nonmetastatic thyroid tumors. The CDR3 length is 13 residues. V lost 3 bases, J lost 12 bases, and 14 bases lay in between. Germline CDR1 reads KGHDR; CDR2 reads SFDVKD. Study observations and caveats: The study reportedly found significantly higher TCR beta diversity in malignant thyroid tumors than benign nodules, in blood and tumor.

All patients were untreated before thyroid surgery. TCRdb reanalyzed the PCR reads with MiXCR. The data show around 26,000 clones, with under 15% seen just once and 3% to 4% held by the top ten. Many counts were recorded for this clone. The target antigen is unknown. The sample carries other DNA sequences with the same CDR3. The chain recombines TRBV24-1 with TRBJ2-1; maybe TRBD2 (6 bases). Material for sequencing was blood. The origin of this receptor is a female donor with papillary thyroid cancer or a benign thyroid nodule (not recorded which). Some clones in this sample may be carry-over from other donors' samples. This CDR3 is CATSDRILGGQFF. The CDR3 bases are TGTGCCACCAGTGATCGGATCCTGGGGGGGCAGTTCTTC.